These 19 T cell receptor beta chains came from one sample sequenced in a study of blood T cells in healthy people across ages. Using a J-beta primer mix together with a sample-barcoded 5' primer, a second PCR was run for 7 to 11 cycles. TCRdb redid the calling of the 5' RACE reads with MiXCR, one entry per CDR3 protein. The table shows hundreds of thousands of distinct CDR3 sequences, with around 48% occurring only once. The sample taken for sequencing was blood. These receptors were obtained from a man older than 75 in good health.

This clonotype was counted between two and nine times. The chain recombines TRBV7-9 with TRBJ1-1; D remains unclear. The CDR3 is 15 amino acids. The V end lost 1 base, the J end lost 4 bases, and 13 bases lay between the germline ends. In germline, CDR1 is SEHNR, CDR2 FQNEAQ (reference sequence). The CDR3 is CASSLVSGVGTEAFF. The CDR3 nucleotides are TGTGCCAGCAGCTTAGTAAGCGGCGTTGGCACTGAAGCTTTCTTT. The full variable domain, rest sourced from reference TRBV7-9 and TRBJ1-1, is DTGVSQNPRHKITKRGQNVTFRCDPISEHNRLYWYRQTLGQGPEFLTYFQNEAQLEKSRLLSDRFSAERPKGSFSTLEIQRTEQGDSAMYLCASSLVSGVGTEAFFGQGTRLTVV.

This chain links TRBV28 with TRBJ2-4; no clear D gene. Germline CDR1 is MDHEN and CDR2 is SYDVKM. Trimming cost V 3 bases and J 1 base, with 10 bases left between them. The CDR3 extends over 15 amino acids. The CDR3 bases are TGTGCCAGCAGTTTGGCCTCAACGGCCAAAAACATTCAGTACTTC. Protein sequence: CASSLASTAKNIQYF.

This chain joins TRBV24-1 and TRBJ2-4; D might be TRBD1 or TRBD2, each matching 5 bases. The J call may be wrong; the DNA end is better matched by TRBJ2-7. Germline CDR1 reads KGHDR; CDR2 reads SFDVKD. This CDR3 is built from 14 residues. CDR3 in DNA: TGTGCCACCAGTGATTCGAGGGGCTCCCTCGAGCAGTACTTC. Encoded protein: CATSDSRGSLEQYF.

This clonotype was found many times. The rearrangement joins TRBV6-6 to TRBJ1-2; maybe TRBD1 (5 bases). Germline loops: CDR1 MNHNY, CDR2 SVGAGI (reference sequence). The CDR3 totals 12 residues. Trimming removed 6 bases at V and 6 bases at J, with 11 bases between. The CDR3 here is CASRIREHGYTF. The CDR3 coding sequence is TGTGCCAGCAGGATCAGGGAACATGGCTACACCTTC.

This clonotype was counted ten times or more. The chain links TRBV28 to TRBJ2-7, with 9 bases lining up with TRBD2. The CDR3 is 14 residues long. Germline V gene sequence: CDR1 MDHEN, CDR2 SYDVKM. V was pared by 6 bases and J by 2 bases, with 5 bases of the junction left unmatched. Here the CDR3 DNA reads TGTGCCAGCAGCATACTAGCGGGTGCCTACGAGCAGTACTTC. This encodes CASSILAGAYEQYF. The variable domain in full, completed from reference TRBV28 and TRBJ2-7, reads DVKVTQSSRYLVKRTGEKVFLECVQDMDHENMFWYRQDPGLGLRLIYFSYDVKMKEKGDIPEGYSVSREKKERFSLILESASTNQTSMYLCASSILAGAYEQYFGPGTRLTVT.

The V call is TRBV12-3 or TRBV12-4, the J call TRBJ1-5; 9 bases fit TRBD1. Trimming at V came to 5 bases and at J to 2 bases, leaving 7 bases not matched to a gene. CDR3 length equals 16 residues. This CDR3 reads CASSVRQGVGNQPQHF. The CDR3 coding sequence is TGTGCCAGCAGTGTAAGACAGGGGGTTGGCAATCAGCCCCAGCATTTT.

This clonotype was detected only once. CDR3 protein: CASKLASSSYNEQFF. CDR3 sequence (DNA): TGTGCCAGCAAGCTAGCAAGTAGCTCCTACAATGAGCAGTTCTTC. The chain combines TRBV6-2 or TRBV6-3 with TRBJ2-1; D possibly corresponds to TRBD2 (5 bases). V gave up 7 bases and J gave up 0 bases, with 13 bases separating them. This CDR3 is built from 15 residues. CDR1 MNHEY and CDR2 SVGEGT come from the germline V gene.

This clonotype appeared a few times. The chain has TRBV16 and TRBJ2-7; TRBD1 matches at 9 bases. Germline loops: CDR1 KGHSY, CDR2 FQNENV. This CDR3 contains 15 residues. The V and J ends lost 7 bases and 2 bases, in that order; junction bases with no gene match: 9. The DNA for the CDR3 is TGTGCCAGCAAACCCGGGACAGGGAGACCCTACGAGCAGTACTTC. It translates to CASKPGTGRPYEQYF.

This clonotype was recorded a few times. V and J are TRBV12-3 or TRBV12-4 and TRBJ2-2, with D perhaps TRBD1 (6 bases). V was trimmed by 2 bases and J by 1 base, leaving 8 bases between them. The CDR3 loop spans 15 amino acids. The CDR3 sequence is CASSLLRGNTGELFF. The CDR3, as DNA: TGTGCCAGCAGTTTACTCAGGGGGAACACCGGGGAGCTGTTTTTT.

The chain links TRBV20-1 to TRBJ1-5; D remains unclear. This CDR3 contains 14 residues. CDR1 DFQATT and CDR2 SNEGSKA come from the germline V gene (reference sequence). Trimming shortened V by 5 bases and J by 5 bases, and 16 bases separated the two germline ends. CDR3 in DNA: TGCAGTGCTGCACCCACCGGGAGCGATCAGCCCCAGCATTTT. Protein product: CSAAPTGSDQPQHF.

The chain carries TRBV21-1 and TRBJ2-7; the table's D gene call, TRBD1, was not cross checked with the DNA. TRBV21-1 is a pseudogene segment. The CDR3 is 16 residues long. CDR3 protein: CASSKKRGTGDYEQYF. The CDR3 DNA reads TGTGCCAGCAGCAAAAAAAGGGGGACAGGGGATTACGAGCAGTACTTC.

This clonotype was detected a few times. CDR3 coding DNA: TGTGCCAGCAGCTTAGTAGCGGGGGTTGGAAATGAGCAGTTCTTC. It is translated as CASSLVAGVGNEQFF. The chain is built from TRBV7-2 and TRBJ2-1, with 9 bases fitting TRBD2. V shed 1 base and J 7 bases; nucleotides not matched to a gene: 5. CDR1 and CDR2 from the germline V gene are SGHTA and FQGNSA. This CDR3 comprises 15 residues. The entire variable domain, with the rest obtained from reference TRBV7-2 and TRBJ2-1, is as follows: GAGVSQSPSNKVTEKGKDVELRCDPISGHTALYWYRQSLGQGLEFLIYFQGNSAPDKSGLPSDRFSAERTGGSVSTLTIQRTQQEDSAVYLCASSLVAGVGNEQFFGPGTRLTVL.

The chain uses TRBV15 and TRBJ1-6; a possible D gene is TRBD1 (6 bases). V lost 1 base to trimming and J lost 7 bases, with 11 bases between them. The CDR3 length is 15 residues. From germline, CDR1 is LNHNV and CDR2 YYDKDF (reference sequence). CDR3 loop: CATSRARTANSPLHF. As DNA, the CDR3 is TGTGCCACCAGCAGAGCTCGGACAGCGAATTCACCCCTCCACTTT.

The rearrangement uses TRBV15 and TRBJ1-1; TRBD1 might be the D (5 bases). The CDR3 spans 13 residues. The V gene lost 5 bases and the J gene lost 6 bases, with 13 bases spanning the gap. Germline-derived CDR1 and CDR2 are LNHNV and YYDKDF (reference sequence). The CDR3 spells CATSGQGAPEAFF. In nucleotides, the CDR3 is TGTGCCACCAGCGGCCAGGGCGCGCCTGAAGCTTTCTTT.

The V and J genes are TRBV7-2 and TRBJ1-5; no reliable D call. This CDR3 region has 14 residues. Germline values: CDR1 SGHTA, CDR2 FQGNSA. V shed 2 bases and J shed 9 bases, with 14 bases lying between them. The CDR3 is CASSLRAALRPQHF. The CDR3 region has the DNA TGTGCCAGCAGCTTAAGGGCCGCTCTTAGGCCCCAGCATTTT.

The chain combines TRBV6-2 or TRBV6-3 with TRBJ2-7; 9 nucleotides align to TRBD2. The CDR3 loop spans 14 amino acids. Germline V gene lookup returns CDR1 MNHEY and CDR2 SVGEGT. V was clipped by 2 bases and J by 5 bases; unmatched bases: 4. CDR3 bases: TGTGCCAGCAGTTACAGCGGGAGGAGGAACGAGCAGTACTTC. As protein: CASSYSGRRNEQYF.

CDR3 sequence: CSANRGVSGNTIYF. The CDR3 DNA reads TGCAGCGCCAACAGGGGAGTCTCTGGAAACACCATATATTTT. V is TRBV29-1 and J is TRBJ1-3; 7 bases are a match to TRBD1. Germline V gene lookup returns CDR1 SQVTM and CDR2 ANQGSEA. This CDR3 comprises 14 residues. With 7 bases clipped from V and 0 bases from J, the junction kept 6 bases outside the gene matches.

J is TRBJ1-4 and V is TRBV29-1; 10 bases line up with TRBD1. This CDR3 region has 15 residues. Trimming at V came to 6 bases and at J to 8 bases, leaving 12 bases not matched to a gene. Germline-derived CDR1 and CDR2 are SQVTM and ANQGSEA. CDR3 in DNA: TGCAGCGTGGCCGCGACAGGGGGCGCGGAGGAAAAACTGTTTTTT. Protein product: CSVAATGGAEEKLFF.

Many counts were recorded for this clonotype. The CDR3 loop reads CASSGTSGAHNEQFF. DNA for the CDR3: TGTGCCAGCAGTGGGACTAGCGGGGCTCACAATGAGCAGTTCTTC. The chain links TRBV6-6 to TRBJ2-1, with 13 bases lining up with TRBD2. Germline V gene lookup returns CDR1 MNHNY and CDR2 SVGAGI (reference sequence). V trimming: 5 bases; J trimming: 5 bases; junction bases outside the gene matches: 3. The CDR3 covers 15 residues.